This T cell receptor beta chain was obtained from a study of cytomegalovirus exposure and HLA in healthy donors. The primer mix had 60 Vbeta and 13 Jbeta primers. The protocol was immunoSEQ multiplex PCR, while the TCRdb copy is restricted to in-frame clones and leaves out a portion. The sample holds around 150,000 clones, around three quarters seen once. In germline, CDR1 is MNHEY, CDR2 SMNVEV (reference sequence). The CDR3 totals 14 residues. V was pared by 6 bases and J by 6 bases, with 9 bases of the junction left unmatched. The sample taken for sequencing was PBMCs. V is TRBV27 and J is TRBJ2-7, with TRBD1 matching 9 bases. The TCR sequence derives from a man aged 40-50 years in good health and CMV-seronegative. The CDR3 coding sequence is TGTGCCAGCAGCCCCGGGACAGGGCCGTTCGAGCAGTACTTC. This codes for CASSPGTGPFEQYF.